This T cell receptor (beta chain) was recovered during a study of T cells in Graves' hyperthyroidism and ophthalmopathy. In this sample, this clonotype turned up many times. V lost 5 bases to trimming and J lost 3 bases, with 11 bases between them. The CDR3 runs to 13 residues. Germline V gene data show CDR1 as MNHEY and CDR2 as SMNVEV (reference sequence). Fresh peripheral blood, 9.5 to 10 ml of it, supplied the PBMCs. Researchers took RNA transcripts and amplified the TCR beta CDR3 regions from them. During a first-round RT-PCR of the TCR CDR3, the HTBI primer set was used. TCRdb re-called the multiplex PCR reads with MiXCR, one entry per CDR3 protein. The table includes about 380,000 distinct CDR3 sequences, around 13% detected once.

Sequenced input: blood. The V call is TRBV27, the J call TRBJ2-7; possibly TRBD1 for D (5 bases). The source is a woman aged 60-70 years with Graves' hyperthyroidism. The CDR3 region is CASSPLDSYEQYF. In DNA form, the CDR3 reads TGTGCCAGCAGTCCTCTCGACAGCTACGAGCAGTACTTC.